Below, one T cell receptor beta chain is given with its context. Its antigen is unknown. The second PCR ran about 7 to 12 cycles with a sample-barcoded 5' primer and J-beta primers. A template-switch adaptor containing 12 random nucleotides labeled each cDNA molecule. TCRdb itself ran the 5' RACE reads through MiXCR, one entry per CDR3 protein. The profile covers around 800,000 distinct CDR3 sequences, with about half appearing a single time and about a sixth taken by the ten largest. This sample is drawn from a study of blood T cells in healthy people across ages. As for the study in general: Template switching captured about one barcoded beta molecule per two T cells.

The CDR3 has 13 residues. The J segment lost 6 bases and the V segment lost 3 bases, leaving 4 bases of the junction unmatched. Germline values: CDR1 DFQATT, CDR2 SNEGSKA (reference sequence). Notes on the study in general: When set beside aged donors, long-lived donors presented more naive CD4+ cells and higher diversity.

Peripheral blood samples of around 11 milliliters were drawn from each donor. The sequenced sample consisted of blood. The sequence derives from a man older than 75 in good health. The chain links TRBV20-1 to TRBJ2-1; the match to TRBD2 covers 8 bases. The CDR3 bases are TGCAGTGCTAGGCCGGGAGGGACCAATGAGCAGTTCTTC. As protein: CSARPGGTNEQFF.